These T cell receptor beta chains were read from a single sample in a study of T cells after yellow fever vaccination. TCRdb itself ran the 5' RACE reads through MiXCR, one entry per CDR3 protein. The table shows a few hundred thousand distinct CDR3 sequences, with around 3.6% occurring only once. The specimen comprised PBMCs, sampled on the day of the yellow fever booster vaccination. All receptors come from a man between 18 and 35 years old who received the YFV17D yellow fever vaccine. The CDR3 runs from the conserved cysteine through the conserved F or W. A D gene is named only where the DNA matches it firmly. Size values are once, few and many counts, or a class for expanded clones, and some rows have none.

D: .
length: 13
size: many
J: TRBJ2-3
V: TRBV20-1
CDR3: CSALLAGTDTQYF
DNA: TGCAGTGCTTTACTGGCGGGCACAGATACGCAGTATTTT

D: .
length: 13
size: many
J: TRBJ1-5
V: TRBV7-2
CDR3: CASSFWAGQPQHF
DNA: TGTGCCAGCAGCTTCTGGGCTGGCCAGCCCCAGCATTTT

D: .
length: 14
size: many
J: TRBJ1-4
V: TRBV4-3
CDR3: CASSQDPANEKLFF
DNA: TGCGCCAGCAGCCAAGATCCGGCTAATGAAAAACTGTTTTTT

D: .
length: 15
size: .
J: TRBJ2-5
V: TRBV6-2/TRBV6-3
CDR3: CASTRPGPSGGTQYF
DNA: TGTGCCAGCACTCGCCCCGGCCCATCCGGCGGGACCCAGTACTTC

D: .
length: 14
size: many
J: TRBJ2-1
V: TRBV29-1
CDR3: CSVDMGALTDEQFF
DNA: TGCAGCGTTGATATGGGGGCCCTGACTGATGAGCAGTTCTTC

D: TRBD2
length: 14
size: few
J: TRBJ2-7
V: TRBV5-1
CDR3: CASSFLAENYEQYF
DNA: TGCGCCAGCAGCTTTCTAGCGGAGAACTACGAGCAGTACTTC

D: .
length: 16
size: .
J: TRBJ1-1
V: TRBV5-6
CDR3: CASSLGNARVNTEAFF
DNA: TGTGCCAGCAGCTTGGGGAATGCCAGGGTTAACACTGAAGCTTTCTTT

D: .
length: 13
size: many
J: TRBJ2-7
V: TRBV3-1
CDR3: CASSLTLTYEQYF
DNA: TGTGCCAGCAGCCTGACGTTAACCTACGAGCAGTACTTC

D: .
length: 14
size: many
J: TRBJ2-5
V: TRBV5-1
CDR3: CASSLGAVQETQYF
DNA: TGCGCCAGCAGCTTGGGGGCGGTCCAAGAGACCCAGTACTTC

D: TRBD1
length: 12
size: many
J: TRBJ2-7
V: TRBV7-2
CDR3: CASSLNRGEQYF
DNA: TGTGCCAGCAGCTTAAACAGGGGCGAGCAGTACTTC